This TCR beta chain was obtained from a study of T and B cells in COVID-19 patients. V was cut by 5 bases and J by 1 base, with 15 bases left in between. CDR1 and CDR2 from the germline V gene are LNHDA and SQIVND (reference sequence). The CDR3 has 15 residues. Points from the study as a whole: At recovery TRB diversity and richness exceeded healthy donors, after highly clonal active COVID-19 repertoires. Patients with COVID-19 reportedly showed strongly skewed T cell receptor beta variable and joining gene usage.

By share, this clonotype ranks as medium-sized (0.01 to 0.1%). Antigen: not known. Each TRB amplification used roughly 230-550 ng of genomic DNA from blood. Multiplex PCR with BIOMED2 TRB-A/B primer pools amplified TRB rearrangements. TCRdb reprocessed the multiplex PCR reads with MiXCR, giving one entry per CDR3 protein. The sample yields about 8,400 distinct CDR3 sequences, 20% to 30% seen once. This chain links TRBV19 with TRBJ2-7, with D perhaps matching TRBD1 (6 bases). Material: blood. This TCR derives from a human donor who had recovered from COVID-19. The CDR3, as DNA: TGTGCCAGTAGTGACGATCAGGGGCGTTCCTACGAGCAGTACTTC. Translated: CASSDDQGRSYEQYF.